These T cell receptor beta chains were read from a single sample in a study of cytomegalovirus exposure and HLA in healthy donors. Sequenced by immunoSEQ multiplex PCR; TCRdb stores in-frame clones only, minus some. This sample carries roughly 150,000 clones, about 80% of them seen once, and the ten largest clones take around an eighth. The sequencing input was PBMCs. Every receptor here comes from a woman in her thirties or forties in good health and CMV-seronegative. CDR3s include the opening cysteine and the closing phenylalanine or tryptophan. A D gene is named only where the DNA matches it firmly. The size field is filled for only some rows; it gives once, few, many or a size class.

16	TRBV7-3	-	-	TRBJ2-2	CASSLTPGADTGELFF	TGTGCCAGCAGCTTAACGCCAGGGGCGGACACCGGGGAGCTGTTTTTT
16	TRBV11-3	-	-	TRBJ2-6	CASSFSGLSGANVLTF	TGTGCCAGCAGCTTTAGCGGACTCTCTGGGGCCAACGTCCTGACTTTC
15	TRBV11-2	-	-	TRBJ2-1	CASSTIMGSRVEQFF	TGTGCCAGCAGCACCATTATGGGTTCACGGGTTGAGCAGTTCTTC
13	TRBV7-3	-	TRBD2	TRBJ2-7	CASSILAGHEQYF	TGTGCCAGCAGCATACTAGCGGGGCACGAGCAGTACTTC
15	TRBV19	-	TRBD2	TRBJ2-1	CASSPQLAGFNEQFF	TGTGCCAGTAGTCCTCAACTAGCGGGATTCAATGAGCAGTTCTTC
15	TRBV7-2	-	-	TRBJ1-2	CASSPGGRASGGYTF	TGTGCCAGCAGCCCGGGTGGGCGGGCCTCTGGGGGCTACACCTTC
15	TRBV7-3	-	TRBD2	TRBJ2-1	CASSTGTSGTNEQFF	TGTGCCAGCAGTACCGGGACTAGCGGGACTAATGAGCAGTTCTTC
15	TRBV28	-	-	TRBJ1-1	CASSFFGRDGTEAFF	TGTGCCAGCAGTTTTTTCGGCAGGGATGGCACTGAAGCTTTCTTT
16	TRBV28	-	TRBD2	TRBJ2-7	CASSPTSGKHPYEQYF	TGTGCCAGCAGCCCCACTAGCGGGAAACACCCTTACGAGCAGTACTTC
17	TRBV7-3	-	TRBD2	TRBJ2-1	CASSFEPGLAGRGEQFF	TGTGCCAGCAGCTTCGAACCGGGACTAGCGGGCCGGGGAGAGCAGTTCTTC
15	TRBV6-1	-	TRBD2	TRBJ2-7	CASSSLAGVSAEQYF	TGTGCCAGCAGTTCCCTAGCGGGAGTCAGCGCCGAGCAGTACTTC
14	TRBV11-1	-	-	TRBJ2-7	CASSLPAGIYEQYF	TGTGCCAGCAGCTTACCCGCGGGGATCTACGAGCAGTACTTC
15	TRBV7-9	few	TRBD1	TRBJ2-1	CASSQPRQGAYEQFF	TGTGCCAGCAGCCAACCGAGACAGGGGGCTTATGAGCAGTTCTTC
16	TRBV10-3	-	TRBD1	TRBJ2-5	CAISESVRDSQETQYF	TGTGCCATCAGTGAGTCAGTTAGGGACAGCCAAGAGACCCAGTACTTC
16	TRBV28	-	TRBD2	TRBJ2-7	CASSPGVAGGGYEQYF	TGTGCCAGCAGTCCCGGGGTAGCGGGAGGGGGCTACGAGCAGTACTTC
14	TRBV28	few	-	TRBJ2-3	CASSDGGGTDTQYF	TGTGCCAGCAGCGACGGAGGCGGCACAGATACGCAGTATTTT
13	TRBV11-2	-	TRBD2	TRBJ2-2	CASGGGVAGELFF	TGTGCCAGCGGGGGAGGGGTTGCCGGGGAGCTGTTTTTT
15	TRBV7-9	-	-	TRBJ1-6	CASSLSNQGSSPLHF	TGTGCCAGCAGCTTATCAAACCAGGGGAGTTCACCCCTCCACTTT
15	TRBV19	-	TRBD1	TRBJ1-6	CASSPGQGKGSPLHF	TGTGCCAGTAGTCCTGGACAGGGAAAGGGATCACCCCTCCACTTT
14	TRBV5-1	-	-	TRBJ1-4	CASGQEGTNEKLFF	TGCGCCAGCGGTCAGGAGGGCACTAATGAAAAACTGTTTTTT
15	TRBV10-3	-	TRBD1	TRBJ1-1	CAISMTGARDTEAFF	TGTGCCATCAGCATGACAGGGGCCAGGGACACTGAAGCTTTCTTT
14	TRBV7-2	few	-	TRBJ2-1	CASSLGPQRNEQFF	TGTGCCAGCAGCTTGGGGCCTCAAAGGAATGAGCAGTTCTTC
17	TRBV9	-	-	TRBJ2-1	CASSETGGHPPHNEQFF	TGTGCCAGCAGCGAGACCGGGGGGCACCCCCCTCACAATGAGCAGTTCTTC
14	TRBV18	-	TRBD2	TRBJ2-7	CASSETSGGYEQYF	TGTGCCAGCTCAGAGACTAGCGGAGGATACGAGCAGTACTTC
15	TRBV29-1	-	TRBD1	TRBJ2-2	CSVGPRTGAPGELFF	TGCAGCGTCGGCCCGAGGACAGGGGCCCCCGGGGAGCTGTTTTTT
13	TRBV4-3	-	-	TRBJ2-2	CASSQDFTGELFF	TGCGCCAGCAGCCAAGACTTCACCGGGGAGCTGTTTTTT
13	TRBV28	-	-	TRBJ1-5	CASRPYSNQPQHF	TGTGCCAGCAGGCCCTATAGCAATCAGCCCCAGCATTTT
14	TRBV27	-	TRBD2	TRBJ2-5	CASRPLAGDETQYF	TGTGCCAGCAGGCCCCTAGCGGGGGATGAGACCCAGTACTTC
19	TRBV21-1	-	-	TRBJ2-7	CASSKAVVAGGPCSNEQYF	TGTGCCAGCAGCAAAGCGGTGGTAGCGGGAGGGCCCTGTAGTAACGAGCAGTACTTC
16	TRBV28	-	-	TRBJ2-7	CASTQTGTASSYEQYF	TGTGCCAGCACACAAACCGGCACCGCTAGCTCCTACGAGCAGTACTTC
17	TRBV2	-	TRBD2	TRBJ2-5	CASSEILAGGYQETQYF	TGTGCCAGCAGTGAAATTCTAGCGGGGGGTTACCAAGAGACCCAGTACTTC
17	TRBV9	-	-	TRBJ2-7	CASSVGDIRSMTYEQYF	TGTGCCAGCAGCGTAGGGGACATAAGATCTATGACCTACGAGCAGTACTTC
17	TRBV4-2	-	-	TRBJ2-7	CASSQDLRLGRFYEQYF	TGTGCCAGCAGCCAAGATCTGAGGCTCGGCAGATTCTACGAGCAGTACTTC
15	TRBV11-1	few	TRBD2	TRBJ2-2	CASSLNGGDTGELFF	TGTGCCAGCAGCTTAAACGGGGGGGACACCGGGGAGCTGTTTTTT
17	TRBV4-3	-	TRBD2	TRBJ2-2	CASSRGIAGVGTGELFF	TGCGCCAGCAGCCGGGGCATAGCGGGAGTAGGAACCGGGGAGCTGTTTTTT
12	TRBV27	once	TRBD1	TRBJ1-2	CASSQTGNGYTF	TGTGCCAGCAGCCAGACAGGGAATGGCTACACCTTC
14	TRBV30	once	-	TRBJ1-5	CAWRDSDFNQPQHF	TGTGCCTGGAGGGACAGCGATTTCAATCAGCCCCAGCATTTT
13	TRBV6-6	-	-	TRBJ2-7	CASSYLTVQEQYF	TGTGCCAGCAGTTACTTGACAGTGCAGGAGCAGTACTTC
15	TRBV29-1	once	TRBD2	TRBJ2-7	CSVEEGRGGFNEQYF	TGCAGCGTTGAAGAGGGGCGGGGGGGCTTTAACGAGCAGTACTTC
15	TRBV2	-	-	TRBJ2-7	CASRENSGRSYEQYF	TGTGCCAGCAGGGAAAACAGCGGTCGGTCCTACGAGCAGTACTTC
15	TRBV28	-	TRBD2	TRBJ2-7	CASSSPGGRRYEQYF	TGTGCCAGCAGTTCACCCGGCGGGAGAAGGTACGAGCAGTACTTC
13	TRBV9	-	-	TRBJ1-6	CASSVEANSPLHF	TGTGCCAGCAGCGTAGAAGCTAATTCACCCCTCCACTTT
14	TRBV27	-	-	TRBJ2-6	CASSFRGGANVLTF	TGTGCCAGCAGTTTTAGGGGGGGGGCCAACGTCCTGACTTTC
14	TRBV27	-	TRBD2	TRBJ2-1	CAAPSGSRNNEQFF	TGTGCCGCCCCTAGCGGGAGCCGCAACAATGAGCAGTTCTTC
14	TRBV28	-	-	TRBJ1-6	CASTRSSYNSPLHF	TGTGCCAGCACGAGGAGCTCCTATAATTCACCCCTCCACTTT
15	TRBV9	-	TRBD2	TRBJ2-2	CASSVSGRAAGELFF	TGTGCCAGCAGCGTTAGCGGGAGGGCGGCCGGGGAGCTGTTTTTT
15	TRBV6-6	-	TRBD1	TRBJ1-2	CASSGSKTGGYGYTF	TGTGCCAGCAGTGGGTCTAAAACAGGGGGCTATGGCTACACCTTC
13	TRBV7-9	-	-	TRBJ2-2	CASSPSQTGELFF	TGTGCCAGCAGCCCTAGCCAAACCGGGGAGCTGTTTTTT
16	TRBV21-1	once	-	TRBJ2-2	CASSKGLGGGNGELFF	TGTGCCAGCAGCAAAGGGCTGGGGGGAGGTAACGGGGAGCTGTTTTTT
15	TRBV7-2	-	-	TRBJ2-2	CASSLGAPSTGELFF	TGTGCCAGCAGTCTGGGGGCGCCGAGCACCGGGGAGCTGTTTTTT
14	TRBV6-5	-	TRBD1	TRBJ1-4	CASSYGQGAQKLFF	TGTGCCAGCAGTTACGGGCAGGGGGCGCAGAAACTGTTTTTT
17	TRBV5-4	-	TRBD2	TRBJ2-6	CASSAISGSSGANVLIF	TGTGCCAGCAGCGCTATTAGCGGGAGCTCTGGGGCCAACGTCCTGATTTTC